This TCR beta chain was retrieved from a study of monozygotic twins with inflammatory bowel disease. The study's findings and limits: The inverse Simpson measure of TCRbeta diversity was lower in IBD patients than in healthy co-twins. The existence of one strong signal or clonotype linked to IBD lacked support.

About this clonotype: Its antigen is undetermined.

The authors used 3500 ng of total RNA per TCR library. No DNA is given; TCRdb re-called the 5' RACE reads and lists each CDR3 protein once. The sample includes about 380,000 distinct CDR3 sequences. Germline V gene sequence: CDR1 SGHRS, CDR2 YFSETQ. This CDR3 contains 15 residues. This sequence joins TRBV5-1 and TRBJ2-7; TCRdb's D call of TRBD1 is untestable without DNA. What was sequenced was blood. The TCR was taken from a human donor with ulcerative colitis or Crohn's disease, or a healthy co-twin of an affected twin (not recorded which). This CDR3 is CASSQRQGAGYEQYF.